These T cell receptor beta chains were read from a single sample in a study of blood T cells in healthy people across ages. TCRdb analysed the 5' RACE reads with MiXCR anew, one entry per CDR3 protein. The data contain about 900,000 distinct CDR3 sequences, roughly 52% of them seen just once; the ten biggest clones take up over 10%. The sample consisted of blood. These receptors all stem from a man aged 25-45 years in good health. The CDR3 runs from the conserved cysteine through the conserved F or W. D genes are given only for firm matches. Clone size, where shown, is once, few, many, or a class for clones that have expanded.

d_call	j_call	v_call	clone_size	cdr3_aa	cdr3_nt
-	TRBJ2-7	TRBV20-1	-	CSVGGADGRSSYEQYF	TGCAGTGTTGGAGGGGCTGATGGACGGTCCTCCTACGAGCAGTACTTC
-	TRBJ1-1	TRBV2	-	CARGRGFTEAFF	TGTGCCCGCGGAAGGGGATTTACTGAAGCTTTCTTT
TRBD1	TRBJ2-1	TRBV9	-	CASNRGLRNEQFF	TGTGCCAGCAACAGGGGGCTAAGGAATGAGCAGTTCTTC
TRBD1	TRBJ1-5	TRBV6-7	few	CAYEGAELSNQPQHF	TGTGCCTACGAGGGGGCAGAGCTTAGCAATCAGCCCCAGCATTTT
-	TRBJ1-4	TRBV29-1	-	CSVEVWGAGGGKLFF	TGCAGCGTTGAAGTTTGGGGGGCCGGAGGGGGGAAACTGTTTTTT
TRBD1	TRBJ2-7	TRBV29-1	few	CSVSPGQGASYEQYF	TGCAGCGTGTCTCCGGGACAGGGGGCCTCCTACGAGCAGTACTTC
-	TRBJ1-1	TRBV30	few	CAWSSGRLNTEAFF	TGTGCCTGGAGTAGCGGGCGGTTGAACACTGAAGCTTTCTTT
TRBD2	TRBJ2-3	TRBV11-1	-	CASSLKRGGKTDTQYF	TGTGCCAGCAGCTTGAAGCGGGGGGGCAAGACAGATACGCAGTATTTT
-	TRBJ1-5	TRBV28	-	CACGAQAGRDQPQHF	TGTGCCTGTGGGGCCCAAGCAGGGAGGGACCAGCCCCAGCATTTT
TRBD2	TRBJ2-1	TRBV20-1	-	CSARGRGLARDGQFF	TGTAGTGCTAGAGGTCGCGGACTAGCTAGGGATGGGCAGTTCTTC
-	TRBJ2-7	TRBV7-2	many	CASSLYDEQYF	TGTGCCAGCAGCTTATACGACGAGCAGTACTTC
-	TRBJ2-1	TRBV20-1	few	CSAREGGSSSYNEQFF	TGCAGTGCTAGAGAAGGCGGGTCGAGCTCCTACAATGAGCAGTTCTTC
-	TRBJ2-1	TRBV4-1	-	CASSQEGGRVYNEQFF	TGCGCCAGCAGCCAAGAGGGGGGGCGGGTGTACAATGAGCAGTTCTTC
-	TRBJ1-1	TRBV10-3	-	CAITEVLNTEAFF	TGTGCCATCACAGAGGTTTTGAACACTGAAGCTTTCTTT
-	TRBJ2-3	TRBV6-5	few	CASSRGVTDTQYF	TGTGCCAGCAGTCGAGGGGTCACAGATACGCAGTATTTT
-	TRBJ1-5	TRBV3-1	-	CASSHGGVRNQPQHF	TGTGCCAGCAGCCACGGGGGGGTAAGAAATCAGCCCCAGCATTTT
-	TRBJ2-2	TRBV6-2/TRBV6-3	few	CASSYSTGELFF	TGTGCCAGCAGTTATTCAACCGGGGAGCTGTTTTTT
-	TRBJ2-1	TRBV19	-	CASSTGGLYNEQFF	TGTGCCAGTAGTACGGGGGGCCTCTACAATGAGCAGTTCTTC
TRBD2	TRBJ2-1	TRBV20-1	-	CSARYIGLAGARAEQFF	TGCAGTGCTAGATATATCGGACTAGCGGGGGCCAGGGCGGAGCAGTTCTTC
-	TRBJ2-1	TRBV4-1	-	CASSQASIGLGNEQFF	TGCGCCAGCAGCCAGGCCTCGATAGGCCTTGGCAATGAGCAGTTCTTC
-	TRBJ2-3	TRBV6-1	few	CASSEGGGADTQYF	TGTGCCAGCAGTGAGGGAGGGGGCGCAGATACGCAGTATTTT
TRBD1	TRBJ2-2	TRBV6-1	-	CASSEAQGAANTGELFF	TGTGCCAGCAGTGAAGCCCAGGGGGCCGCGAACACCGGGGAGCTGTTTTTT
TRBD2	TRBJ2-3	TRBV5-1	-	CASSFGLAGVPDTQYF	TGCGCCAGCAGCTTCGGACTAGCGGGGGTACCAGATACGCAGTATTTT
-	TRBJ1-1	TRBV4-3	-	CASSQEVGWTEAFF	TGCGCCAGCAGCCAAGAGGTGGGGTGGACTGAAGCTTTCTTT
-	TRBJ1-4	TRBV6-5	-	CASSYDSGREKLFF	TGTGCCAGCAGTTACGACTCGGGGAGGGAAAAACTGTTTTTT
-	TRBJ2-1	TRBV5-1	-	CASSLGSRYQETQFF	TGCGCCAGCAGCTTGGGATCTAGGTACCAAGAGACCCAGTTCTTC
-	TRBJ2-1	TRBV4-1	few	CASSQEFRGYYNEQFF	TGCGCCAGCAGCCAAGAGTTCCGTGGTTACTACAATGAGCAGTTCTTC
TRBD2	TRBJ2-6	TRBV24-1	few	CATSPSGRSSGANVLTF	TGTGCCACCAGTCCTAGCGGGAGAAGCTCTGGGGCCAACGTCCTGACTTTC
TRBD2	TRBJ2-1	TRBV20-1	-	CSAPQGRGSYNEQFF	TGCAGTGCTCCACAAGGGAGGGGCTCCTACAATGAGCAGTTCTTC
-	TRBJ1-2	TRBV20-1	once	CSAEEGGLNYGYTF	TGCAGTGCCGAGGAGGGGGGTTTGAACTATGGCTACACCTTC
TRBD1	TRBJ1-5	TRBV6-1	-	CASSEARTGVQPQHF	TGTGCCAGCAGTGAAGCGCGTACAGGGGTCCAGCCCCAGCATTTT